Presented here are 23 T cell receptor beta chains from one specimen sequenced in a study of beta chain features in type 1 diabetes (dated by TCRdb to about 2018). The library was obtained by the immunoSEQ multiplex PCR assay. The High Capacity cDNA Reverse Transcription Kit was used to reverse transcribe all of the isolated RNA, meaning that expressed TCRB transcripts were what got sequenced. TCRdb provides this immuneACCESS table in a form limited to in-frame rearrangements. Some clones are lacking; in checked studies, under half of them reflect an unresolved V gene, and why the rest are absent is not known. This sample has under 550,000 clones in its table, and about 10% of those were observed once. Roughly 0.046% of the sample lies in the top ten. The sample consisted of naive CD4+ T cells from blood. The cell subset or site label on this specimen signifies: true naive CD4+ T cells. The source is a woman aged 18-29 years in good health.

The chain couples TRBV27 to TRBJ2-1; 11 bases line up with TRBD2. This CDR3 spans 19 amino acids. In germline, CDR1 is MNHEY, CDR2 SMNVEV (reference sequence). The trim removed 2 bases at V and 0 bases at J, leaving 9 bases unmatched. The chain's CDR3 is CASSLAGTSGIRSYNEQFF. In DNA form, the CDR3 reads TGTGCCAGCAGTTTAGCCGGGACTAGCGGCATTCGCTCCTACAATGAGCAGTTCTTC.

The chain is built from TRBV18 and TRBJ2-5; 7 bases align to TRBD1. The ends lost 0 bases at V and 2 bases at J; junction bases unmatched: 3. Germline V gene sequence: CDR1 KGHSH, CDR2 LQKENI. The CDR3 loop spans 15 amino acids. The CDR3 DNA follows: TGTGCCAGCTCACCACCGGGACAGAGACAAGAGACCCAGTACTTC. Translation gives CASSPPGQRQETQYF.

The chain joins TRBV30 to TRBJ1-6; 10 bases align to TRBD1. V trimming: 0 bases; J trimming: 10 bases; junction bases outside the gene matches: 6. Germline CDR1 reads GTSNPN; CDR2 reads SVGIG (reference sequence). The CDR3 length is 15 residues. The CDR3 nucleotides read TGTGCCTGGAGTGTTGAGACAGGGGGCCGGTCACCCCTCCACTTT. Translated, it gives CAWSVETGGRSPLHF.

The chain has TRBV9 and TRBJ2-5; TRBD1 aligns across 7 bases. The ends lost 0 bases at V and 5 bases at J; junction bases unmatched: 7. The CDR3 loop spans 15 amino acids. CDR1 is SGDLS and CDR2 is YYNGEE in the germline V gene. This chain's CDR3 is CASSVASGQAETQYF. In DNA, the CDR3 is TGTGCCAGCAGCGTAGCGTCCGGACAGGCGGAGACCCAGTACTTC.

This clone was seen only a few times. V and J are TRBV27 and TRBJ2-7; TRBD1 agrees at 8 bases. The V gene's germline CDR1 is MNHEY and CDR2 SMNVEV (reference sequence). CDR3 length: 13 amino acids. V trimming: 5 bases; J trimming: 7 bases; junction bases outside the gene matches: 7. The CDR3 region has the DNA TGTGCCAGCAGTCCAGGACAGGGTCGAGAGCAGTACGTC. It translates to CASSPGQGREQYV.

This clone showed up just once. The chain joins TRBV9 to TRBJ2-3; the D is unclear. Trimming cost V 2 bases and J 2 bases, with 12 bases left between them. Germline-derived CDR1 and CDR2 are SGDLS and YYNGEE. This CDR3 is built from 15 residues. The CDR3 sequence is CASSVARGNTDTQYF. The CDR3 DNA is TGTGCCAGCAGCGTGGCCAGAGGTAACACAGATACGCAGTATTTT. Supplemented by reference TRBV9 and TRBJ2-3, the full variable domain reads DSGVTQTPKHLITATGQRVTLRCSPRSGDLSVYWYQQSLDQGLQFLIQYYNGEERAKGNILERFSAQQFPDLHSELNLSSLELGDSALYFCASSVARGNTDTQYFGPGTRLTVL.

The sample holds a few counts of this clone. V gene TRBV7-3 combines with J gene TRBJ2-1; 12 bases are shared with TRBD2. The CDR3 has 18 residues. Germline loops: CDR1 SGHTA, CDR2 FQGTGA. The V and J ends lost 4 bases and 0 bases, in that order; junction bases with no gene match: 7. CDR3 residues: CASSSIGLAGNSYNEQFF. The CDR3 bases are TGTGCCAGCAGCTCGATAGGACTAGCGGGGAACTCCTACAATGAGCAGTTCTTC.

This clone has just a few counts. The CDR3 region is CASSLEGPGLADTQYF. The CDR3 region has the DNA TGTGCCAGCAGCTTAGAGGGCCCCGGGCTTGCAGATACGCAGTATTTT. V and J are TRBV7-6 and TRBJ2-3; D is unresolved. V lost 1 base and J lost 4, with 15 bases in between. The germline V gene has CDR1 SGHVS and CDR2 FNYEAQ. CDR3 length equals 16 residues. Using reference TRBV7-6 and TRBJ2-3 for the parts outside the CDR3, the full variable domain is GAGVSQSPRYKVTKRGQDVALRCDPISGHVSLYWYRQALGQGPEFLTYFNYEAQQDKSGLPNDRFSAERPEGSISTLTIQRTEQRDSAMYRCASSLEGPGLADTQYFGPGTRLTVL.

In this sample, this clone turned up a few times. Other nucleotide sequences from this sample produce the same CDR3. The V and J genes are TRBV9 and TRBJ2-5, with D perhaps given as TRBD1 or TRBD2 (5 bases each). Trimming removed 2 bases from V and 2 bases from J, with 7 bases in between. Germline V gene sequence: CDR1 SGDLS, CDR2 YYNGEE. The CDR3 sequence is 13 residues long. This CDR3 reads CASSVGGQETQYF. CDR3 DNA sequence: TGTGCCAGCAGCGTTGGGGGACAAGAGACCCAGTACTTC.

V is TRBV9 and J is TRBJ2-5; possibly TRBD1 for D (6 bases). Germline V gene data show CDR1 as SGDLS and CDR2 as YYNGEE. V was clipped by 4 bases and J by 2 bases, with 12 bases between them. The CDR3 has 14 residues. CDR3 protein: CASSPRTAQETQYF. The CDR3 bases are TGTGCCAGCAGCCCTCGGACAGCTCAAGAGACCCAGTACTTC.

This clone was found a few times. The chain has TRBV29-1 and TRBJ2-7; TRBD2 aligns across 7 bases. The CDR3 totals 12 residues. The junction had 6 bases not matched to a gene; V was cut back by 4 bases and J by 6 bases. The germline gives CDR1 SQVTM, CDR2 ANQGSEA. The DNA for the CDR3 is TGCAGCGTTGCGGTCGCGGGAGTCGAGCAGTACTTC. Translated: CSVAVAGVEQYF.

Only a few counts were recorded for this clone. The chain employs TRBV18 and TRBJ2-7; D unclear. The V gene lost 6 bases and the J gene lost 6 bases, with 12 bases spanning the gap. Germline lookup yields CDR1 KGHSH and CDR2 LQKENI. This CDR3 comprises 12 residues. The CDR3 region has the DNA TGTGCCAGCTCCCAGCCGCTCTCCGAGCAGTACGTC. This translates into CASSQPLSEQYV.

In the case of this clone: The sample carries other DNA sequences with the same CDR3. V gene TRBV9 combines with J gene TRBJ1-1, with D unclear. Germline lookup yields CDR1 SGDLS and CDR2 YYNGEE. The CDR3 spans 13 residues. Trimming removed 2 bases from V and 2 bases from J, with 7 bases in between. CDR3: CASSVGTNTEAFF. CDR3 nucleotides: TGTGCCAGCAGCGTGGGTACCAACACTGAAGCTTTCTTT.

This clone was found a few times. The chain uses TRBV6-4 and TRBJ1-1, with D unclear. V lost 3 bases, J lost 2 bases, and 10 bases lay in between. The CDR3 is 14 amino acids. From germline, CDR1 is MRHNA and CDR2 SNTAGT. DNA of the CDR3: TGTGCCAGCAGTGATAGGTGGGCAAACACTGAAGCTTTCTTT. This translates into CASSDRWANTEAFF.

This clone was seen a handful of times. The chain has TRBV7-2 and TRBJ1-2; no firm D call. Between the trimmed V and J ends, which lost 4 bases and 5 bases, there was a span of 11 bases. The CDR3 is 13 residues long. Germline V gene sequence: CDR1 SGHTA, CDR2 FQGNSA. DNA of the CDR3: TGTGCCAGCAGCTCCTCAGGTTTTTATGGCTACACCTTC. Translating gives CASSSSGFYGYTF.

V gene TRBV15 combines with J gene TRBJ2-7, with D perhaps TRBD2 (6 bases). The CDR3 has 16 residues. The V gene's germline CDR1 is LNHNV and CDR2 YYDKDF (reference sequence). V was clipped by 2 bases and J by 2 bases, with 16 bases between them. The chain's CDR3 is CATSRLTGVGTYEQYF. The CDR3 DNA is TGTGCCACCAGCAGATTGACGGGAGTAGGAACCTACGAGCAGTACTTC.

This clone was seen a few times. The chain has TRBV30 and TRBJ1-1; D unresolved. Germline V gives CDR1 GTSNPN, CDR2 SVGIG (reference sequence). With 0 bases removed from V and 1 base from J, the gap between germline ends came to 6 bases. This CDR3 is 13 amino acids long. CDR3 in amino acids: CAWSVQENTEAFF. The CDR3 region has the DNA TGTGCCTGGAGTGTACAAGAGAACACTGAAGCTTTCTTT.

Only a few counts were recorded for this clone. The V and J genes are TRBV7-3 and TRBJ2-1; 13 bases are shared with TRBD2. CDR1 and CDR2 from the germline V gene are SGHTA and FQGTGA. Germline trimming cut 5 bases from V and 2 bases from J; bases unmatched to any gene: 3. The CDR3 spans 16 residues. Written as DNA, the CDR3 is TGTGCCAGCAGCCCAGGGACTAGCGGGGCCTACAATGAGCAGTTCTTC. Protein: CASSPGTSGAYNEQFF. Drawing the rest from reference TRBV7-3 and TRBJ2-1, the complete variable domain is GAGVSQTPSNKVTEKGKYVELRCDPISGHTALYWYRQSLGQGPEFLIYFQGTGAADDSGLPNDRFFAVRPEGSVSTLKIQRTERGDSAVYLCASSPGTSGAYNEQFFGPGTRLTVL.

This chain connects TRBV4-1 to TRBJ2-5; 8 positions match TRBD1. V was pared by 3 bases and J by 5 bases, with 5 bases of the junction left unmatched. This CDR3 spans 14 amino acids. CDR1 is MGHRA and CDR2 is YSYEKL in the germline V gene. CDR3 sequence reads: CASSHSTGEETQYF. Here the CDR3 DNA reads TGCGCCAGCAGCCATTCGACAGGGGAGGAGACCCAGTACTTC.

This clone was seen a few times. The same CDR3 can be traced to other DNA sequences in this sample. This rearrangement joins TRBV7-2 to TRBJ1-1; D gene uncertain. Germline loops: CDR1 SGHTA, CDR2 FQGNSA. This CDR3 is 13 amino acids long. Trimming took 5 bases from V and 1 from J, leaving 8 bases between them. CDR3 protein: CASSLTQNTEAFF. In nucleotides, the CDR3 is TGTGCCAGCAGCCTTACCCAGAACACTGAAGCTTTCTTT.

V and J are TRBV9 and TRBJ2-7; D might be TRBD1 or TRBD2, each matching 5 bases. The V end lost 8 bases, the J end lost 5 bases, and 23 bases lay between the germline ends. The CDR3 covers 15 residues. Germline loops: CDR1 SGDLS, CDR2 YYNGEE. CDR3 nucleotide sequence: TGTGCCAGGCCGGGACCACCAAAGAAGTGCCACGAGCAGTACTTC. Translation: CARPGPPKKCHEQYF.

The rearrangement links TRBV7-9 to TRBJ1-1, with D tentatively TRBD1 (5 bases). The CDR3 loop spans 13 amino acids. The V end was cut by 4 bases, the J end by 8 bases, with 14 bases between. Germline V gene sequence: CDR1 SEHNR, CDR2 FQNEAQ (reference sequence). CDR3 in DNA: TGTGCCAGCAGCTCTTGGACAATTTTGGAAGCTTTCTTT. The encoded protein is CASSSWTILEAFF.

The J gene is TRBJ2-5, the V gene TRBV27; 13 bases are shared with TRBD2. The CDR3 spans 18 residues. V was pared by 4 bases and J by 5 bases, with 13 bases of the junction left unmatched. Germline CDR1 is MNHEY and CDR2 is SMNVEV (reference sequence). The CDR3 DNA follows: TGTGCCAGCAGTTCCCGAAGAAATGGACTAGCGGGAGCTGAGACCCAGTACTTC. It codes for CASSSRRNGLAGAETQYF.